A single sample is the source of the 2 T cell receptor beta chains below, sequenced in a study of Ad26.COV2.S vaccination and SARS-CoV-2 variants. Treatment here: 19 received Ad26.COV2.S at low or high dose, single or two shots; five or six received placebo; per-sample allocation not given. Sampling occurred on day 63 after the first vaccine or placebo injection. Only in-frame clones appear in the TCRdb table, and some are missing; sequencing was by immunoSEQ multiplex PCR. This table holds about 320,000 clones, around 84% found once. The sequencing here drew on peripheral blood, taken in a trial of Ad26.COV2.S vaccine versus placebo. The receptor source for this set is a person aged 18-60 years who received the Ad26.COV2.S COVID-19 vaccine or a placebo.

The chain carries TRBV4-3 and TRBJ1-2, with D hard to call. The V gene's germline CDR1 is LGHNA and CDR2 YSLEER. V was pared by 1 base and J by 8 bases, with 11 bases between. The CDR3 length is 13 residues. The CDR3 is CASSQVPPGGYTF. The CDR3, as DNA: TGCGCCAGCAGCCAAGTACCGCCGGGCGGCTACACCTTC.

The chain has TRBV3-1 (or the pseudogene TRBV3-2) and TRBJ1-2; 8 bases are shared with TRBD1. Germline CDR1 is LGHDT and CDR2 is YNNKEL (reference sequence). This CDR3 is built from 14 residues. After removal of 4 bases from V and 8 bases from J, the junction contained 9 bases not matched to a gene. The CDR3 spells CASSLLGQGLGYTF. CDR3 coding DNA: TGTGCCAGCAGCCTGTTAGGACAGGGCTTGGGCTACACCTTC.